This TCR beta chain comes out of a study of vaccination and CD4 T cells after COVID-19. Study-level information: The convalescent population consisted of six males and four females, two of whom were of Hispanic ethnicity. Control cultures were supplied with a CEFX pool, an HIV-1 Nef pool, or no peptide at all.

As to time point: late sampling 161 to 241 days after vaccination in a few convalescent patients. The treatment was: 10-day PBMC culture with coronavirus spike peptide pools or control peptides (ViraFEST assay). Expanded clonotypes were found by TCR sequencing after peptide-pool stimulation (ViraFEST). The Oncomine TCR Beta short-read assay generated sequence data from the DNA of cultured CD4+ T cells. A single record per CDR3 protein comes from TCRdb applying MiXCR to the PCR reads. The sample includes roughly 20,000 distinct CDR3 sequences, about 43% seen only once; the top ten take about 9.8%. Notes on this clonotype: The antigen remains unidentified.

This receptor was identified in a human donor who had recovered from COVID-19. This specimen was CD4+ T cells from blood, cultured in vitro, taken about 7 months after SARS-CoV-2 vaccination.

The CDR3 protein is CASSTGTSAGSTDTQYF. The CDR3 DNA follows: TGTGCCAGCAGTACTGGGACTAGTGCAGGAAGCACAGATACGCAGTATTTT. The J gene is TRBJ2-3, the V gene TRBV28; 8 bases line up with TRBD2. Germline lookup yields CDR1 MDHEN and CDR2 SYDVKM. V was pared by 5 bases and J by 0 bases, with 10 bases of the junction left unmatched. The CDR3 is 17 amino acids.